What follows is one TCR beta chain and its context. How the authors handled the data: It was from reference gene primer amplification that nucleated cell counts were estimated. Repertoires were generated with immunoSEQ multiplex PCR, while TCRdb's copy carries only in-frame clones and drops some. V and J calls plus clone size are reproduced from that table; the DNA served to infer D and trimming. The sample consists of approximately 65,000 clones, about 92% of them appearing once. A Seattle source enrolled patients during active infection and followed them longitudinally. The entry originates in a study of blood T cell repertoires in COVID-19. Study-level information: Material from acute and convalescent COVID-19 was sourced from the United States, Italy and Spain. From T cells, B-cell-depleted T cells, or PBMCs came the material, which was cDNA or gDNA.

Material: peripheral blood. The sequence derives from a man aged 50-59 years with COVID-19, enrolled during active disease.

In DNA form, the CDR3 reads TGTGCCAGCAGCCTCTCCGGACGGGGGGGGCGAGCAACTGAAGCTTTCTTT. Its protein is CASSLSGRGGRATEAFF. The chain combines TRBV4-2 with TRBJ1-1; weak D call: TRBD1 (6 bases). V was clipped by 4 bases and J by 5 bases, with 23 bases between them. Germline lookup yields CDR1 LGHNA and CDR2 YNFKEQ. The CDR3 covers 17 residues.